Listed here are 27 T cell receptor beta chains from one sample, sequenced in a study of vaccination effects on CD4 cells after COVID-19. Data came from immunoSEQ multiplex PCR; TCRdb stores just in-frame clones and leaves some out. The sample includes about 40,000 clones, more than 65% seen only once; the top ten take under 10%. These receptors are not linked to any known antigen. Isolating CD4+ T cells followed less than 12 days of culture. Participants were vaccinated with two doses of either the BNT162b2 or mRNA-1273 vaccine. Here the sequenced sample was CD4+ T cells from PBMCs cultured without peptide, taken after COVID-19 vaccination. Receptors originate from a human donor who received a COVID-19 vaccine.

This chain's CDR3 is CASRGGGPKYEQYF. The CDR3 DNA is TGTGCCAGCCGAGGGGGGGGACCCAAATACGAGCAGTACTTC. V gene TRBV19 combines with J gene TRBJ2-7; possibly TRBD2 for D (7 bases). Deletions cut 9 bases from V and 4 bases from J, with 19 bases between. The CDR3 extends over 14 amino acids. Germline CDR1 reads LNHDA; CDR2 reads SQIVND (reference sequence).

The V call is TRBV6-4, the J call TRBJ2-1; TRBD2 aligns across 10 bases. CDR3 size: 15 residues. CDR1 is MRHNA and CDR2 is SNTAGT in the germline V gene. Trimming cost V 4 bases and J 7 bases; bases outside gene matches: 7. CDR3 coding DNA: TGTGCCAGCAGTGGGAGCGGGGGGGCCTCAAATGAGCAGTTCTTC. This sequence encodes CASSGSGGASNEQFF.

This clone occurred a few times. The rearrangement uses TRBV27 and TRBJ2-2; 9 bases align to TRBD2. V shed 5 bases and J 8 bases; nucleotides not matched to a gene: 15. This CDR3 is built from 17 residues. Germline assignment: CDR1 MNHEY and CDR2 SMNVEV (reference sequence). CDR3 coding DNA: TGTGCCAGCAGTAGAGAAGCGGGAGGTCTCACAATGGGGGAGCTGTTTTTT. Translation: CASSREAGGLTMGELFF.

The chain carries TRBV21-1 and TRBJ2-5; the table gives TRBD1 as D, unverified against the DNA. TRBV21-1 is tagged as a pseudogene. This CDR3 has 21 amino acids. CDR3 bases: TGTGCCAGCAGCAAAGCGCTTTCGGACAGGGGTTCCCCAACAGACCAAGAGACCCAGTACTTC. Amino acid sequence: CASSKALSDRGSPTDQETQYF.

The V gene is TRBV3-1 (or the pseudogene TRBV3-2), the J gene TRBJ2-5; a possible D gene is TRBD1 (5 bases). The CDR3 runs to 13 residues. The germline CDR1 and CDR2 sequences are LGHDT and YNNKEL (reference sequence). The ends were cut back, 3 bases at V and 5 bases at J, with 10 bases in the middle. This chain's CDR3 is CASSQGPGETQYF. The CDR3 DNA reads as TGTGCCAGCAGCCAGGGGCCCGGGGAGACCCAGTACTTC.

The chain is built from TRBV7-9 and TRBJ2-1; a possible D gene is TRBD2 (6 bases). CDR1 and CDR2 (germline): SEHNR, FQNEAQ (reference sequence). This CDR3 region has 14 residues. Trimming removed 1 base from V and 14 bases from J, with 18 bases in between. The CDR3, as DNA: TGTGCCAGCAGCTTAGTATGGGACTCCATTTTGGAGTTCTTC. It specifies CASSLVWDSILEFF.

The gene calls are TRBV11-2 and TRBJ1-1, with D hard to call. There are 13 residues in the CDR3. The V and J ends lost 4 bases and 2 bases respectively, with 8 bases between them. The germline gives CDR1 SGHAT, CDR2 FQNNGV. In DNA form, the CDR3 reads TGTGCCAGCAGCTCCCTTGTTAACACTGAAGCTTTCTTT. Its protein product is CASSSLVNTEAFF. The variable domain in full, with the rest retrieved from reference TRBV11-2 and TRBJ1-1, is EAGVAQSPRYKIIEKRQSVAFWCNPISGHATLYWYQQILGQGPKLLIQFQNNGVVDDSQLPKDRFSAERLKGVDSTLKIQPAKLEDSAVYLCASSSLVNTEAFFGQGTRLTVV.

The rearrangement links TRBV29-1 to TRBJ1-2, with TRBD1 matching over 7 bases. CDR1 is SQVTM and CDR2 is ANQGSEA in the germline V gene. V shed 4 bases, J shed 4 bases, and the junction held 0 bases outside the gene matches. The CDR3 totals 11 residues. For the CDR3, the DNA is TGCAGCGTTGGGGACAGCTATGGCTACACCTTC. As protein: CSVGDSYGYTF.

This clone was counted only a few times. The rearrangement links TRBV11-2 to TRBJ1-2, with 11 bases that match TRBD1. This CDR3 spans 18 amino acids. Germline CDR1 is SGHAT and CDR2 is FQNNGV. The trim removed 6 bases at V and 4 bases at J, leaving 16 bases unmatched. The CDR3 bases are TGTGCCAGCAGGCAGCCGGGACAGGGGGGCCACAGAGCCTATGGCTACACCTTC. It specifies CASRQPGQGGHRAYGYTF.

This clone has just a few counts. V and J are TRBV5-1 and TRBJ1-5; D ambiguous. V lost 0 bases to trimming and J lost 4 bases, with 11 bases between them. Germline-derived CDR1 and CDR2 are SGHRS and YFSETQ. The CDR3 length is 15 residues. CDR3 residues: CASSLAGVRNQPQHF. The CDR3 coding sequence is TGCGCCAGCAGCTTGGCCGGGGTTCGGAATCAGCCCCAGCATTTT.

V and J are TRBV29-1 and TRBJ1-1, with D hard to call. The CDR3 is made up of 13 amino acids. CDR1 and CDR2 (germline): SQVTM, ANQGSEA. Trimming pared 6 bases from V and 5 bases from J, leaving 16 bases between. CDR3 sequence reads: CSVSGVIATEAFF. The CDR3 DNA sequence: TGCAGCGTCTCCGGTGTTATTGCGACTGAAGCTTTCTTT.

V usage is TRBV6-4 and J usage is TRBJ2-3; 10 nucleotides agree with TRBD2. The CDR3 is 15 amino acids. V gave up 3 bases and J gave up 6 bases; unmatched junction bases: 6. In germline, CDR1 is MRHNA, CDR2 SNTAGT. The CDR3 protein is CASSEDSGGADTQYF. In DNA form, the CDR3 reads TGTGCCAGCAGTGAGGACAGCGGGGGGGCCGATACGCAGTATTTT.

This chain's CDR3 is CASSLSGGGTEAFF. Here the CDR3 DNA reads TGCGCCAGCAGCTTGAGCGGGGGCGGAACTGAAGCTTTCTTT. The V gene is TRBV5-1, the J gene TRBJ1-1, with a weak D call TRBD1 (6 bases). V was pared by 1 base and J by 5 bases, with 12 bases between. Germline V gene lookup returns CDR1 SGHRS and CDR2 YFSETQ. The length of the CDR3 is 14 residues.

The V call is TRBV15, the J call TRBJ1-2; D ambiguous. This CDR3 has 15 amino acids. CDR1 and CDR2 (germline): LNHNV, YYDKDF (reference sequence). V lost 1 base to trimming and J lost 7 bases, with 16 bases between them. In DNA, the CDR3 is TGTGCCACCAGCAGAGCTGCGGGGAAGTCGTCTGGCTACACCTTC. The encoded protein is CATSRAAGKSSGYTF.

V usage is TRBV9 and J usage is TRBJ1-3, with D uncertain. Trimming removed 0 bases from V and 0 bases from J, with 7 bases in between. Per germline, CDR1 SGDLS and CDR2 YYNGEE. This CDR3 has 15 amino acids. CDR3 bases: TGTGCCAGCAGCGTAGGGACGATCTCTGGAAACACCATATATTTT. Residues: CASSVGTISGNTIYF.

A few counts support this clone. The gene calls are TRBV3-1 (or the pseudogene TRBV3-2) and TRBJ1-3; D is unresolved. The CDR3 length is 12 residues. Germline CDR1 reads LGHDT; CDR2 reads YNNKEL (reference sequence). Trimming stripped 1 base from V and 6 bases from J, with 4 bases between. This chain's CDR3 is CASSQVANTIYF. CDR3 nucleotides: TGTGCCAGCAGCCAAGTCGCAAACACCATATATTTT.

The chain recombines TRBV30 with TRBJ2-6, with D unresolved. V gave up 6 bases and J gave up 2 bases, with 20 bases separating them. CDR1 and CDR2 (germline): GTSNPN, SVGIG (reference sequence). The CDR3 contains 17 residues. For the CDR3, the DNA is TGTGCCTGTACCTCAGGAGACTCCCCCCCTGGGGCCAACGTCCTGACTTTC. It is translated as CACTSGDSPPGANVLTF.

The chain carries TRBV18 and TRBJ2-7, with a possible D match to TRBD2 (7 bases). Per germline, CDR1 KGHSH and CDR2 LQKENI. The CDR3 is 17 residues long. V was cut by 0 bases and J by 3 bases, with 18 bases left in between. The CDR3 region has the DNA TGTGCCAGCTCACCACCGAGGGGGGGGTCCGACAGCTACGAGCAGTACTTC. It yields the protein CASSPPRGGSDSYEQYF.

The V call is TRBV4-2, the J call TRBJ1-2, with D possibly TRBD1 on 5 matching bases. Germline assignment: CDR1 LGHNA and CDR2 YNFKEQ. Trimming removed 0 bases at V and 2 bases at J, with 10 bases between. The CDR3 runs 15 residues. The CDR3 region has the DNA TGTGCCAGCAGCCAAGAAGGGACCGTAAACTATGGCTACACCTTC. This translates into CASSQEGTVNYGYTF.

This rearrangement joins TRBV7-9 to TRBJ2-3; D is unclear. The CDR3 consists of 14 residues. Per germline, CDR1 SEHNR and CDR2 FQNEAQ (reference sequence). Trimming stripped 3 bases from V and 2 bases from J, with 9 bases between. The CDR3 DNA reads TGTGCCAGCAGCTTGTCATCGGACACAGATACGCAGTATTTT. It codes for CASSLSSDTDTQYF.

The V gene is TRBV19, the J gene TRBJ1-2; TRBD1 is a possible D gene (5 bases). Germline V gene sequence: CDR1 LNHDA, CDR2 SQIVND (reference sequence). Deletions cut 6 bases from V and 6 bases from J, with 17 bases between. The CDR3 extends over 14 amino acids. Here the CDR3 DNA reads TGTGCCAGTAGCTCAAGCCAGGGATGGGATGGCTACACCTTC. Translating it yields CASSSSQGWDGYTF. Full variable domain (remainder filled in from reference TRBV19 and TRBJ1-2): DGGITQSPKYLFRKEGQNVTLSCEQNLNHDAMYWYRQDPGQGLRLIYYSQIVNDFQKGDIAEGYSVSREKKESFPLTVTSAQKNPTAFYLCASSSSQGWDGYTFGSGTRLTVV.

This clone was counted between two and nine times. The chain combines TRBV12-3 or TRBV12-4 with TRBJ1-2, with 9 nucleotides matching TRBD1. The CDR3 is made up of 12 amino acids. Unmatched junction bases numbered 4, after V lost 6 bases and J lost 8 bases. CDR3 sequence (DNA): TGTGCCAGCAGCCGGACAGGGGAAGGCTACACCTTC. Residues: CASSRTGEGYTF.

This clone was detected only a few times. The chain recombines TRBV5-1 with TRBJ2-7, with 7 bases matching TRBD2. Germline lookup yields CDR1 SGHRS and CDR2 YFSETQ. The CDR3 is made up of 14 amino acids. Trimming removed 3 bases from V and 6 bases from J; junction bases left unmatched: 9. CDR3 in DNA: TGCGCCAGCAGCTCGGGAGGAGGTGCCTCCGAGCAGTACTTC. Its translation: CASSSGGGASEQYF.

V and J are TRBV9 and TRBJ1-2; no definite D call. The CDR3 is 14 residues long. Trimming took 0 bases from V and 6 from J, leaving 12 bases between them. The germline V gene has CDR1 SGDLS and CDR2 YYNGEE. CDR3 sequence: CASSVDRLQDGYTF. Here the CDR3 DNA reads TGTGCCAGCAGCGTAGATAGGCTTCAGGATGGCTACACCTTC.

The chain employs TRBV3-1 (or the pseudogene TRBV3-2) and TRBJ2-2; 7 bases map to TRBD1. Germline V lookup: CDR1 LGHDT, CDR2 YNNKEL (reference sequence). The CDR3 consists of 14 residues. The V and J ends lost 8 bases and 5 bases, in that order; junction bases with no gene match: 8. The CDR3 DNA sequence: TGTGCCAGCGGGCAAGGGACAGAGACCGGGGAGCTGTTTTTT. This encodes CASGQGTETGELFF.

The chain is built from TRBV23-1 and TRBJ1-5, with 7 bases lining up with TRBD1. TRBV23-1 is noted as an ORF with a role that remains uncertain. J gave up 4 bases and V 3 bases, and 3 bases lay outside the gene matches. The CDR3 has 14 residues. The DNA for the CDR3 is TGCGCCAGCAGTCACAAGACAGGGAATCAGCCCCAGCATTTT. Its translation is CASSHKTGNQPQHF.

This clone was detected once. The chain recombines TRBV6-5 with TRBJ1-2; 7 positions agree with TRBD1. The CDR3 runs 15 residues. The V and J ends lost 5 bases and 6 bases, in that order; junction bases with no gene match: 12. Germline CDR1 MNHEY, CDR2 SVGAGI. In nucleotides, the CDR3 is TGTGCCAGCAGTACTCGACAGGGTTCTGTGGATGGCTACACCTTC. Translating gives CASSTRQGSVDGYTF.